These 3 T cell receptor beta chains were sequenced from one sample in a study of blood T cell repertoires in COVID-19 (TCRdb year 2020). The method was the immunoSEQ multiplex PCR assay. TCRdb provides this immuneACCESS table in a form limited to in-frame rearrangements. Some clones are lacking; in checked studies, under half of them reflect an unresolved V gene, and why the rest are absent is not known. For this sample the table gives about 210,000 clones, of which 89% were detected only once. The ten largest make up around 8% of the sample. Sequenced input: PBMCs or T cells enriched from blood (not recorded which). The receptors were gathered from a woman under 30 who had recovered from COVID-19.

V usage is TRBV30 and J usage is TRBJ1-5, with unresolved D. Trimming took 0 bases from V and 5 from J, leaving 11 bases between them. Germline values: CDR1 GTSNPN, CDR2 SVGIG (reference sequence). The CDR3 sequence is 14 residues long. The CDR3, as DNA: TGTGCCTGGAGTGTTGAACAGAACTATCAGCCCCAGCATTTT. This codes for CAWSVEQNYQPQHF. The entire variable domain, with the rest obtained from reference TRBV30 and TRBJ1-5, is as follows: SQTIHQWPATLVQPVGSPLSLECTVEGTSNPNLYWYRQAAGRGLQLLFYSVGIGQISSEVPQNLSASRPQDRQFILSSKKLLLSDSGFYLCAWSVEQNYQPQHFGDGTRLSIL.

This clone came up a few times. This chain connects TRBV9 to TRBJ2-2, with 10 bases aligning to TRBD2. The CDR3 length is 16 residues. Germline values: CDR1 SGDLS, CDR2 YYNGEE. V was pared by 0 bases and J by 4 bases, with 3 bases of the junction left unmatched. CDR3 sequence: CASSVGASGGTGELFF. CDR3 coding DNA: TGTGCCAGCAGCGTAGGGGCTAGCGGGGGCACCGGGGAGCTGTTTTTT.

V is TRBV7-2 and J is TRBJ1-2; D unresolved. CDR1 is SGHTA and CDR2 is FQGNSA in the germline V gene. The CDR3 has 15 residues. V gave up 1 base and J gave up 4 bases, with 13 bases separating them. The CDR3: CASSLVVMGSYGYTF. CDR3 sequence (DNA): TGTGCCAGCAGCTTAGTCGTTATGGGCAGCTATGGCTACACCTTC.